Listed below are T cell receptor beta chains from one sample, sequenced in a study of T cells expressing NK-cell markers. TCRdb derives one entry per CDR3 protein from the 5' RACE reads, leaving out DNA. This sample's clone table lists about 170,000 distinct CDR3 sequences. Material for sequencing was blood T cells: a sorted CD56 or NKG2C T cell subset, CD4+ or CD8+ T cells, or bulk PBMC T cells (not recorded which). The receptors shown here come from a man aged 18-70 years in good health. Each CDR3 is given with its conserved first and last residue.

TRBV7-3	15	TRBJ2-1	CASSYTGTSGAEQFF
TRBV25-1	15	TRBJ2-7	CASSEWGGSSYEQYF
TRBV20-1	15	TRBJ2-7	CSAASTGTGSYEQYF
TRBV27	14	TRBJ2-2	CASAGDANTGELFF
TRBV19	18	TRBJ2-2	CASSITGLRYVNAGELFF
TRBV7-9	19	TRBJ2-1	CASSSLLGFGAGGAYEQFF
TRBV11-2	18	TRBJ2-2	CASSPRGASGGQRVELFF
TRBV12-3/TRBV12-4	14	TRBJ2-3	CASRGAGDLDTQYF
TRBV5-8	13	TRBJ2-7	CASVDGDTYEQYF
TRBV19	15	TRBJ2-2	CASLSAEVSTGELFF
TRBV7-9	15	TRBJ1-2	CASRGGQLTNYGYTF
TRBV27	15	TRBJ2-7	CASSTTGDPIYEQYF
TRBV12-3/TRBV12-4	13	TRBJ1-4	CASWTATNEKLFF
TRBV12-3/TRBV12-4	15	TRBJ1-4	CASSFSHATNEKLFF
TRBV20-1	12	TRBJ2-7	CSASGDPLEQYF
TRBV9	16	TRBJ2-5	CASSAALAGGRETQYF
TRBV7-9	15	TRBJ2-1	CASSLSAGTNNEQFF
TRBV19	16	TRBJ2-2	CASSVSGGAITGELFF
TRBV20-1	16	TRBJ2-7	CSARDPPAGRSYEQYF
TRBV12-3/TRBV12-4	16	TRBJ2-2	CASMTPVGGATGELFF
TRBV24-1	21	TRBJ2-1	CATSDARPGLAGGPSGNEQFF
TRBV7-9	17	TRBJ2-1	CASSLGSVGGTYNEQFF
TRBV14	14	TRBJ2-3	CASSLRTEHDTQYF
TRBV20-1	15	TRBJ2-3	CSASRGGAGTDTQYF
TRBV19	12	TRBJ2-7	CASSRDPYEQYF
TRBV3-1	15	TRBJ2-2	CASSHVRTPTGELFF
TRBV3-1	17	TRBJ1-2	CASSQDPGGQGAYGYTF
TRBV20-1	15	TRBJ2-3	CSAPRSVGATDTQYF
TRBV5-4	14	TRBJ2-1	CASSPGTSGDEQFF
TRBV5-1	15	TRBJ2-2	CASSRDLPAPGELFF
TRBV2	16	TRBJ2-1	CASSELGTGRYNEQFF
TRBV20-1	19	TRBJ2-3	CSARDGRASGGHSTDTQYF
TRBV7-6	15	TRBJ2-3	CASSLVDGWGDTQYF
TRBV6-1	15	TRBJ1-5	CASSEAKGGSQPQHF
TRBV5-5	16	TRBJ1-6	CASSLYPLDSGSPLHF
TRBV19	15	TRBJ2-1	CASSNGGEEYNEQFF
TRBV6-5	14	TRBJ2-7	CASSYSPYTYEQYF
TRBV6-4	17	TRBJ2-3	CASRDSHERGGLDTQYF
TRBV2	16	TRBJ2-7	CASRGTGALSSYEQYF
TRBV7-3	17	TRBJ2-2	CASSRKGGGLDTGELFF
TRBV7-6	15	TRBJ2-1	CASSSPVRGSDEQFF
TRBV7-8	16	TRBJ2-1	CASSLAGSTPYNEQFF